This T cell receptor (beta chain) was recovered during a study of PD-L1 blockade in urothelial cancer. Sequenced by immunoSEQ multiplex PCR; TCRdb stores in-frame clones only, minus some. The data contain tens of thousands of clones, 65% to 85% of them seen just once; the ten biggest clones take up over 2%. The CDR3 has 17 residues. Looked up from germline, CDR1 is MNHNS and CDR2 is SASEGT. The V end lost 2 bases, the J end lost 0 bases, and 14 bases lay between the germline ends. Time point here: pretreatment peripheral blood. Sequencing was performed on PBMCs, taken around atezolizumab (anti-PD-L1) treatment. V gene TRBV6-1 combines with J gene TRBJ1-5, with D possibly matching TRBD1 (5 bases). The receptor comes from a man aged 55 to 70 with urothelial cancer. The CDR3 nucleotides are TGTGCCAGCAGTGAACAGCAGGGTGGGGATAGCAATCAGCCCCAGCATTTT. Protein product: CASSEQQGGDSNQPQHF.